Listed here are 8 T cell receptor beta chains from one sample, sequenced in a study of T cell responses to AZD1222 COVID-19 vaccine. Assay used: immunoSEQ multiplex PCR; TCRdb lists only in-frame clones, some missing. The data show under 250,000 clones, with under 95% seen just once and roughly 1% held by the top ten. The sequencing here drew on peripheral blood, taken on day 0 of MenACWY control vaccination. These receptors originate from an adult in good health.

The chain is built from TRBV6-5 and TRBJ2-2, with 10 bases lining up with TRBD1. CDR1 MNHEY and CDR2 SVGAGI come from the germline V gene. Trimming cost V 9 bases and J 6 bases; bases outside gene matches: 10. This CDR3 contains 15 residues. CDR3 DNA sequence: TGTGCCAGTATCGACAGGGGGCCTCTTTCCGGGGAGCTGTTTTTT. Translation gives CASIDRGPLSGELFF.

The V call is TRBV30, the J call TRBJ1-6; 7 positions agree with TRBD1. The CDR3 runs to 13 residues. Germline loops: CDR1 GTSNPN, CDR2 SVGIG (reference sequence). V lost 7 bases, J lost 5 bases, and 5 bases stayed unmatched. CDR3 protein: CASSDRNNSPLHF. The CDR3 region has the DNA TGTGCCTCTTCGGACAGGAATAATTCACCCCTCCACTTT.

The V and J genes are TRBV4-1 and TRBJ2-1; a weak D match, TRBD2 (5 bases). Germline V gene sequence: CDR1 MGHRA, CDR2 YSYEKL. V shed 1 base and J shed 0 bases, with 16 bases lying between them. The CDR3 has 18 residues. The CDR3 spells CASSQVVSATSSYNEQFF. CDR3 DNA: TGCGCCAGCAGCCAAGTAGTTAGCGCCACCAGCTCCTACAATGAGCAGTTCTTC.

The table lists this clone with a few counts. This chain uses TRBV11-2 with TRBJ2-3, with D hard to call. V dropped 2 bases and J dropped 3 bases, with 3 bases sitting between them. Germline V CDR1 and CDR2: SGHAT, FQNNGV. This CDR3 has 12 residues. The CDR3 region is CASSLRTDTQYF. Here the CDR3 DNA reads TGTGCCAGCAGCTTAAGGACAGATACGCAGTATTTT.

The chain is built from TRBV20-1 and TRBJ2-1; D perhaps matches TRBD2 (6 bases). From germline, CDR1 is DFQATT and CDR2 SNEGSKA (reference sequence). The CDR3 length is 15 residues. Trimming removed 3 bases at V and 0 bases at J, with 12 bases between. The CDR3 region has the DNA TGCAGTGCTAGTCTGGCGGGGAGCTCCTACAATGAGCAGTTCTTC. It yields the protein CSASLAGSSYNEQFF.

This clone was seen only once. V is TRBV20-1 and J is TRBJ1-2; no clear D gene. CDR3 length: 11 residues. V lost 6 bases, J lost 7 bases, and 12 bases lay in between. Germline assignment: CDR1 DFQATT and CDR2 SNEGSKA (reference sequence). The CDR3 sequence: CSARPTSGYTF. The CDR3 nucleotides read TGCAGTGCCAGACCGACGAGTGGCTACACCTTC.

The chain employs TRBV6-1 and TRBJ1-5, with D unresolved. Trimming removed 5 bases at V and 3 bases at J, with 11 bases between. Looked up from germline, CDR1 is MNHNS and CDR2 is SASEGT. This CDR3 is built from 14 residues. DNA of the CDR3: TGTGCCAGCAGTCTTCCAGGAGACAATCAGCCCCAGCATTTT. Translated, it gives CASSLPGDNQPQHF.

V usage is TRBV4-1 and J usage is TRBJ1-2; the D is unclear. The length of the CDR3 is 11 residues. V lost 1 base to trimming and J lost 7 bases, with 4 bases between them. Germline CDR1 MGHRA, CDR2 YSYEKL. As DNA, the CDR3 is TGCGCCAGCAGCCAAGTAGGTGGCTACACCTTC. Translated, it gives CASSQVGGYTF.